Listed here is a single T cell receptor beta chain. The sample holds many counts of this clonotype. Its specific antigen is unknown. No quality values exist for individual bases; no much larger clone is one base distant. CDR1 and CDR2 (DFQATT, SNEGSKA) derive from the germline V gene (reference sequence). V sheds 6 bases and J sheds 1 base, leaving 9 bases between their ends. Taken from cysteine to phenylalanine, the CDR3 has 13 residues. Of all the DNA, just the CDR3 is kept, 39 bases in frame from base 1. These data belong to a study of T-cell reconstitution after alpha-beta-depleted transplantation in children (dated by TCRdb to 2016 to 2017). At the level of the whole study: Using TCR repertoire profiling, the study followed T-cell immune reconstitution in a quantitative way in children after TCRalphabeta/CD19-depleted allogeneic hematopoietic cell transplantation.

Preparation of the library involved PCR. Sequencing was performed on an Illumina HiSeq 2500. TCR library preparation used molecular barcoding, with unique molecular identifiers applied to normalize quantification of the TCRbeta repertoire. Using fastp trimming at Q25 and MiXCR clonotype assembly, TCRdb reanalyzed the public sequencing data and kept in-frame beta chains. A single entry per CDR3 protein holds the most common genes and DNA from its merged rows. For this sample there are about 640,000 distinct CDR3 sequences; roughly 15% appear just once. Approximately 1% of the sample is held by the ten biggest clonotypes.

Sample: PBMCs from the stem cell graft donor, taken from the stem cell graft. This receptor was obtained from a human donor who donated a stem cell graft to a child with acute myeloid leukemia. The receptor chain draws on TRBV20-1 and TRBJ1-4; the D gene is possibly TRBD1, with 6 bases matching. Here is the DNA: TGCAGTGCCAGGGACATAACTAATGAAAAACTGTTTTTT. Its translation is CSARDITNEKLFF.